This T cell receptor beta chain was identified in a study of PD-L1 blockade in urothelial cancer. Whole-study findings and limits: Tumor-linked clones in blood grew more by 3 weeks in durable-benefit patients.

Note on this clone: Antigen unknown.

Data came from immunoSEQ multiplex PCR; TCRdb stores just in-frame clones and leaves some out. Among more than 95,000 clones listed, 86% were seen once. Documented time point: peripheral blood 6 weeks after treatment start. Germline V gene lookup returns CDR1 SGDLS and CDR2 YYNGEE. CDR3 length equals 15 residues. The V and J ends lost 2 bases and 4 bases, in that order; junction bases with no gene match: 6. The chain is built from TRBV9 and TRBJ2-5; TRBD1 aligns across 9 bases. The clonotype originates from a man in his forties or fifties with urothelial cancer. Specimen: PBMCs, collected around atezolizumab (anti-PD-L1) treatment. The CDR3: CASSVTTGGPETQYF. The CDR3 nucleotides are TGTGCCAGCAGCGTCACAACAGGGGGCCCAGAGACCCAGTACTTC.